This TCR beta chain was sequenced in a study of T cells after yellow fever vaccination. This CDR3 contains 15 residues. CDR1 and CDR2 (germline): LNHNV, YYDKDF (reference sequence). V lost 4 bases to trimming and J lost 4 bases; unmatched junction nucleotides: 6. This clonotype was observed a few times. One entry per CDR3 protein results from TCRdb running MiXCR on the 5' RACE reads. The sample has 50,000 or so distinct CDR3 sequences, approximately 6.5% seen once. J is TRBJ2-1 and V is TRBV15, with TRBD1 matching 8 bases. This TCR derives from a man aged 18 to 35 who received the YFV17D yellow fever vaccine. This specimen consisted of CD8+ T cells sorted from PBMCs, obtained on the day of the first yellow fever vaccination. Written as DNA, the CDR3 is TGTGCCACCAGCATCCCAGGGGGCGGTTACAATGAGCAGTTCTTC. Its translation: CATSIPGGGYNEQFF.